Reported below is one T cell receptor (beta chain). Profiling relied on immunoSEQ multiplex PCR, and the TCRdb table lists in-frame clones only, not all of them. In the table there are some 680,000 clones, about 80% of which are singletons. This entry belongs to a study of shared clonotypes between healthy human individuals. This CDR3 is 17 amino acids long. The V segment lost 5 bases and the J segment 12 bases; nucleotides outside the gene matches: 13. Germline CDR1 MDHEN, CDR2 SYDVKM. This receptor was taken from a woman aged 25 to 45 in good health. The rearrangement joins TRBV28 to TRBJ2-1; 16 nucleotides align to TRBD2. Sequenced: memory CD4+ T cells sorted from blood. The subset: CD45RA-negative fraction. In DNA form, the CDR3 reads TGTGCCAGCAGTCACCGAGAGGGACTAGCGGGGGGGCGGTGGCAGTTCTTC. Protein sequence: CASSHREGLAGGRWQFF.